These T cell receptor beta chains were read from a single sample in a study of cytomegalovirus exposure and HLA in healthy donors. The table came from immunoSEQ multiplex PCR; TCRdb's copy has only in-frame clones and leaves some out. The profile shows some 150,000 clones, around four fifths of them singletons. Sample: PBMCs. Source of these receptors: a woman in her 50s in good health and CMV-seropositive. Each CDR3 is given with its conserved first and last residue. The order of the fields is clone size, J gene, D gene, V gene, CDR3 DNA, CDR3 protein. The D gene is left open where the match is weak. Clone size is shown for a subset of rows, as once, few, many or a class of expanded clone.

clone_size: NA; j_call: TRBJ2-1; d_call: NA; v_call: TRBV5-1; cdr3_nt: TGCGCCAGCAGCTTGGGCACCGGGAGAAGTCCCAATGAGCAGTTCTTC; cdr3_aa: CASSLGTGRSPNEQFF
clone_size: NA; j_call: TRBJ2-2; d_call: NA; v_call: TRBV7-3; cdr3_nt: TGTGCCAGCAGCTTAACGGGCCCCCCCGGGGAGCTGTTTTTT; cdr3_aa: CASSLTGPPGELFF
clone_size: NA; j_call: TRBJ1-4; d_call: TRBD1; v_call: TRBV28; cdr3_nt: TGTGCCAGCAGACCCGGACAGGGCACTAATGAAAAACTGTTTTTT; cdr3_aa: CASRPGQGTNEKLFF
clone_size: NA; j_call: TRBJ1-1; d_call: TRBD1; v_call: TRBV30; cdr3_nt: TGTGCCTGGAGTACATGGGACAGCTCGCCTGAAGCTTTCTTT; cdr3_aa: CAWSTWDSSPEAFF
clone_size: NA; j_call: TRBJ1-5; d_call: NA; v_call: TRBV27; cdr3_nt: TGTGCCAGCAGTTATCAGGGCTCCAGGGAGCCCCAGCATTTT; cdr3_aa: CASSYQGSREPQHF
clone_size: NA; j_call: TRBJ2-5; d_call: NA; v_call: TRBV29-1; cdr3_nt: TGCAGCGTTGGAGTACGGTTGAAAGAGACCCAGTACTTC; cdr3_aa: CSVGVRLKETQYF
clone_size: NA; j_call: TRBJ2-4; d_call: NA; v_call: TRBV4-1; cdr3_nt: TGCGCCAGCAGCCAGATTGGCCAGGCAAACATTCAGTACTTC; cdr3_aa: CASSQIGQANIQYF
clone_size: NA; j_call: TRBJ1-4; d_call: NA; v_call: TRBV7-9; cdr3_nt: TGTGCCAGCAGCTTAGCAGGGGCCGGGAAACTGTTTTTT; cdr3_aa: CASSLAGAGKLFF
clone_size: NA; j_call: TRBJ2-1; d_call: TRBD1; v_call: TRBV5-3; cdr3_nt: TGTGCCAGAAGCCTTGGGACAGGGGTAAATGAGCAGTTCTTC; cdr3_aa: CARSLGTGVNEQFF
clone_size: NA; j_call: TRBJ2-7; d_call: NA; v_call: TRBV10-3; cdr3_nt: TGTGCCATCGGCGGGGCGCTCGAGCAGTACTTC; cdr3_aa: CAIGGALEQYF
clone_size: once; j_call: TRBJ2-1; d_call: NA; v_call: TRBV18; cdr3_nt: TGTGCCAGCTCACCAGCTAGCGAGGGTGAGCAGTTCTTC; cdr3_aa: CASSPASEGEQFF
clone_size: NA; j_call: TRBJ1-1; d_call: NA; v_call: TRBV18; cdr3_nt: TGTGCCAGCTCACCACCTACCGGGGTCTACGGTGAAGCTTTCTTT; cdr3_aa: CASSPPTGVYGEAFF
clone_size: NA; j_call: TRBJ2-1; d_call: NA; v_call: TRBV19; cdr3_nt: TGTGCCAGTAGTAAGAATCCCTCGGGGAGGCACGTGGATGAGCAGTTCTTC; cdr3_aa: CASSKNPSGRHVDEQFF
clone_size: NA; j_call: TRBJ2-6; d_call: TRBD2; v_call: TRBV30; cdr3_nt: TGTGCCTGGGGTGGGGGGGCTGGGGCCAACGTCCTGACTTTC; cdr3_aa: CAWGGGAGANVLTF
clone_size: NA; j_call: TRBJ1-4; d_call: NA; v_call: TRBV4-3; cdr3_nt: TGCGCCAGCAGCCAAGAGGGGGGGCGCGGTGAAAAACTGTTTTTT; cdr3_aa: CASSQEGGRGEKLFF
clone_size: NA; j_call: TRBJ2-5; d_call: NA; v_call: TRBV28; cdr3_nt: TGTGCCAGCAGTTTATCAGGGAGGGAGACCCAGTACTTC; cdr3_aa: CASSLSGRETQYF
clone_size: NA; j_call: TRBJ1-2; d_call: NA; v_call: TRBV27; cdr3_nt: TGTGCCAGCAGTTCTTTCAGGGGTGGCTACACCTTC; cdr3_aa: CASSSFRGGYTF
clone_size: NA; j_call: TRBJ2-1; d_call: TRBD2; v_call: TRBV19; cdr3_nt: TGTGCCAGTAGTATCACTAGCGGGTGGCTCAATGAGCAGTTCTTC; cdr3_aa: CASSITSGWLNEQFF
clone_size: NA; j_call: TRBJ1-2; d_call: TRBD1; v_call: TRBV10-3; cdr3_nt: TGTGCCATCAGCTCGGGACAGGGAGAAGGCTACACCTTC; cdr3_aa: CAISSGQGEGYTF
clone_size: NA; j_call: TRBJ2-5; d_call: TRBD2; v_call: TRBV2; cdr3_nt: TGTGCCAGCAGGTGGTCGGGGGGACGGCGGTACCAAGAGACCCAGTACTTC; cdr3_aa: CASRWSGGRRYQETQYF
clone_size: once; j_call: TRBJ1-1; d_call: NA; v_call: TRBV27; cdr3_nt: TGTGCCAGCGGCTCCTCGGGGTGGACTGAAGCTTTCTTT; cdr3_aa: CASGSSGWTEAFF
clone_size: NA; j_call: TRBJ2-7; d_call: TRBD1; v_call: TRBV27; cdr3_nt: TGTGCCAGCAGTATCCGGGACAGCTCCTACGAGCAGTACTTC; cdr3_aa: CASSIRDSSYEQYF
clone_size: NA; j_call: TRBJ2-7; d_call: TRBD1; v_call: TRBV5-1; cdr3_nt: TGCGCCAGCAGCTCGGGGGACAGGCTTAGCGAGCAGTACTTC; cdr3_aa: CASSSGDRLSEQYF
clone_size: NA; j_call: TRBJ2-7; d_call: TRBD2; v_call: TRBV27; cdr3_nt: TGTGCCAGCAGAGCCCCCGGGACTAGCGTATGGTCCTACGAGCAGTACTTC; cdr3_aa: CASRAPGTSVWSYEQYF
clone_size: NA; j_call: TRBJ1-2; d_call: NA; v_call: TRBV2; cdr3_nt: TGTGCCAGCAGTGAAGAGGTACAGGGCTGGTGGGGCTACACCTTC; cdr3_aa: CASSEEVQGWWGYTF
clone_size: NA; j_call: TRBJ1-2; d_call: NA; v_call: TRBV7-9; cdr3_nt: TGTGCCAGTGGGAGGGAAAGCCGGCACTATGGCTACACCTTC; cdr3_aa: CASGRESRHYGYTF
clone_size: few; j_call: TRBJ2-7; d_call: TRBD2; v_call: TRBV11-2; cdr3_nt: TGTGCCAGCACCCCCCCGGGGGGGCTTGGGAACGAGCAGTACTTC; cdr3_aa: CASTPPGGLGNEQYF
clone_size: NA; j_call: TRBJ1-1; d_call: NA; v_call: TRBV6-1; cdr3_nt: TGTGCCAGCAGATTTAAGGAGTTAGTTACTGAAGCTTTCTTT; cdr3_aa: CASRFKELVTEAFF
clone_size: once; j_call: TRBJ2-4; d_call: TRBD2; v_call: TRBV27; cdr3_nt: TGTGCCAGCAGTTTATCGTGGCTAGCGGGAGTTATTCAGTACTTC; cdr3_aa: CASSLSWLAGVIQYF
clone_size: few; j_call: TRBJ2-5; d_call: TRBD2; v_call: TRBV6-5; cdr3_nt: TGTGCCAGCAGTTACTGGGACGGGGGGGAGACCCAGTACTTC; cdr3_aa: CASSYWDGGETQYF
clone_size: NA; j_call: TRBJ2-7; d_call: TRBD1; v_call: TRBV28; cdr3_nt: TGTGCCACCCTAAGGACAGGGACCCACGAGCAGTACTTC; cdr3_aa: CATLRTGTHEQYF
clone_size: NA; j_call: TRBJ2-1; d_call: NA; v_call: TRBV11-2; cdr3_nt: TGTGCCAGCAGCTTATCCTGGACGACGGAGGGAAAGCAGTTCTTC; cdr3_aa: CASSLSWTTEGKQFF
clone_size: NA; j_call: TRBJ1-1; d_call: NA; v_call: TRBV18; cdr3_nt: TGTGCCAGCTCACCAGCCGGTGGTGCGAACACTGAAGCTTTCTTT; cdr3_aa: CASSPAGGANTEAFF
clone_size: NA; j_call: TRBJ2-6; d_call: NA; v_call: TRBV28; cdr3_nt: TGTGCCAGCAGTTTCAGTGGCTCTGGGGCCAACGTCCTGACTTTC; cdr3_aa: CASSFSGSGANVLTF
clone_size: few; j_call: TRBJ1-4; d_call: TRBD1; v_call: TRBV4-3; cdr3_nt: TGCGCCAGCAGCCAAGATTATTGGGACAGGGATGAAAAACTGTTTTTT; cdr3_aa: CASSQDYWDRDEKLFF
clone_size: NA; j_call: TRBJ1-1; d_call: TRBD1; v_call: TRBV7-2; cdr3_nt: TGTGCCAGCAGCTTATCCCGGGACAGTGAAGCTTTCTTT; cdr3_aa: CASSLSRDSEAFF
clone_size: NA; j_call: TRBJ1-6; d_call: NA; v_call: TRBV25-1; cdr3_nt: TGTGCCAGCAGTGAACTAGAGTCACCCCTCCACTTT; cdr3_aa: CASSELESPLHF
clone_size: NA; j_call: TRBJ1-5; d_call: NA; v_call: TRBV6-4; cdr3_nt: TGTGCCAGCAGGCCCGACGACAGGAATCAGCCCCAGCATTTT; cdr3_aa: CASRPDDRNQPQHF
clone_size: NA; j_call: TRBJ2-5; d_call: TRBD2; v_call: TRBV19; cdr3_nt: TGTGCCAGTAGTATTGATTCGACTAGCGGAGAGACCCAGTACTTC; cdr3_aa: CASSIDSTSGETQYF
clone_size: few; j_call: TRBJ2-7; d_call: NA; v_call: TRBV9; cdr3_nt: TGTGCCAGCAGCGTAGAATCTCGCTCCTACGAGCAGTACTTC; cdr3_aa: CASSVESRSYEQYF
clone_size: NA; j_call: TRBJ1-3; d_call: TRBD1; v_call: TRBV7-2; cdr3_nt: TGTGCCAGCAGCCCGCAGGACAGGGGCTCTGGAAACACCATATATTTT; cdr3_aa: CASSPQDRGSGNTIYF
clone_size: NA; j_call: TRBJ1-4; d_call: NA; v_call: TRBV6-6; cdr3_nt: TGTGCCAGCAGTTACTGGGAGGGGAGTGAAAAACTGTTTTTT; cdr3_aa: CASSYWEGSEKLFF
clone_size: NA; j_call: TRBJ2-7; d_call: TRBD2; v_call: TRBV9; cdr3_nt: TGTGCCAGCAGCCCTCTGAGCGGGGGGCACTACGAGCAGTACTTC; cdr3_aa: CASSPLSGGHYEQYF
clone_size: NA; j_call: TRBJ1-5; d_call: TRBD1; v_call: TRBV4-1; cdr3_nt: TGCGCCAGCAGCCAAGCTGGGACAGCCAATCAGCCCCAGCATTTT; cdr3_aa: CASSQAGTANQPQHF
clone_size: NA; j_call: TRBJ1-2; d_call: NA; v_call: TRBV29-1; cdr3_nt: TGCAGCGTTGAAAACAACGTCTATGGCTACACCTTC; cdr3_aa: CSVENNVYGYTF
clone_size: NA; j_call: TRBJ2-3; d_call: TRBD1; v_call: TRBV30; cdr3_nt: TGTGCCTCGCGGGCCCCACAGGGGGCGGGCACAGATACGCAGTATTTT; cdr3_aa: CASRAPQGAGTDTQYF
clone_size: NA; j_call: TRBJ2-2; d_call: TRBD1; v_call: TRBV25-1; cdr3_nt: TGTGCCAGCAGTGACGGGACAGATCACACCGGGGAGCTGTTTTTT; cdr3_aa: CASSDGTDHTGELFF